This TCR beta chain was identified during a study of cytomegalovirus exposure and HLA in healthy donors. Across the whole study: An early release of data contained tens of millions of unique TCRs, which came from HLA-typed donors. Study results and caveats: Reports state that TCR beta sequences accurately predicted most subjects' HLA-A and HLA-B alleles. Analyzed later, association rates of TCRs varied across HLA loci, with DRB1 most and HLA-C fewest.

It was with 60 Vbeta and 13 Jbeta primers that the PCR ran. Data came from immunoSEQ multiplex PCR; TCRdb stores just in-frame clones and leaves some out. The sample includes around 220,000 clones, 65% to 80% of them seen just once. Trimming took 6 bases from V and 3 from J; bases not matched to a gene: 11. Looked up from germline, CDR1 is SGHTA and CDR2 is FQGNSA. This CDR3 region has 16 residues. Comment on this clone: The antigen is not known.

The sequencing sample was made of PBMCs. The gene calls are TRBV7-2 and TRBJ2-1, with 7 bases identical to TRBD2. The TCR originated in a man aged 35-49 years in good health and CMV-seronegative. The CDR3 loop is CASRAPWAGDYNEQFF. CDR3 nucleotide sequence: TGTGCCAGCAGGGCCCCCTGGGCGGGGGACTACAATGAGCAGTTCTTC.